Listed here are 4 T cell receptor beta chains from one sample, sequenced in a study of cytomegalovirus exposure and HLA in healthy donors. The study ran its PCR with 60 Vbeta and 13 Jbeta primers. Profiling relied on immunoSEQ multiplex PCR, and the TCRdb table lists in-frame clones only, not all of them. The sample shows 160,000 or so clones, 70% to 80% of them seen only once. Sequenced material: PBMCs. These receptors originate from a man aged 25 to 40 in good health and CMV-seronegative.

The rearrangement joins TRBV18 to TRBJ2-2, with D possibly being TRBD1 (6 bases). The germline V gene has CDR1 KGHSH and CDR2 LQKENI. The CDR3 totals 14 residues. Trimming took off 2 bases at V and 4 bases at J, with 8 bases between the two ends. The CDR3 DNA reads TGTGCCAGCTCACCAAGCAGGGGCACCGGGGAGCTGTTTTTT. It encodes CASSPSRGTGELFF.

V is TRBV6-6 and J is TRBJ2-5; D might be TRBD2 (5 bases). The CDR3 extends over 11 amino acids. The V gene's germline CDR1 is MNHNY and CDR2 SVGAGI (reference sequence). Between the trimmed V and J ends, which lost 0 bases and 10 bases, there was a span of 6 bases. CDR3 coding DNA: TGTGCCAGCAGTTACTCGAGGGACCAGTACTTC. This translates into CASSYSRDQYF.

The V call is TRBV2, the J call TRBJ2-1; D uncertain. CDR3 size: 10 residues. The V end was cut by 4 bases, the J end by 7 bases, with 2 bases between. Germline V gene lookup returns CDR1 SNHLY and CDR2 FYNNEI. The CDR3 coding sequence is TGTGCCAGCAGTGTAAATGAGCAGTTCTTC. This gives the protein CASSVNEQFF.

The chain carries TRBV27 and TRBJ2-7; 8 bases align to TRBD1. CDR3 size: 14 residues. Trimming at V came to 5 bases and at J to 2 bases, leaving 5 bases not matched to a gene. Per the germline V gene, CDR1 is MNHEY and CDR2 is SMNVEV (reference sequence). The CDR3 DNA reads as TGTGCCAGCAGTCCAAAGGGACAGGCCTACGAGCAGTACTTC. It codes for CASSPKGQAYEQYF.